This is a list of T cell receptor beta chains from one sample in a study of blood T cell repertoires in COVID-19. TCRdb's table, derived via immunoSEQ multiplex PCR, lists solely in-frame clones and lacks some. Counted here are 120,000 to 150,000 clones, around 83% occurring once; the ten biggest clones make up roughly 7.2%. The sample consisted of peripheral blood. All receptors derive from a woman aged 50 to 65 in a cohort sampled during active or convalescent COVID-19. Both conserved end residues are part of each CDR3. Each record gives: V gene, J gene, clone size, CDR3 protein. Not every row has a clone size; where given, it reads once, few, many or a size class.

v_gene: TRBV10-3; j_gene: TRBJ1-3; abundance: .; CDR3aa: CATGQGGNTIYF
v_gene: TRBV3-1/TRBV3-2; j_gene: TRBJ1-2; abundance: .; CDR3aa: CASRKTGTNYGYTF
v_gene: TRBV7-2; j_gene: TRBJ2-3; abundance: .; CDR3aa: CASSFTSGGALNTQYF
v_gene: TRBV7-9; j_gene: TRBJ2-1; abundance: once; CDR3aa: CASSPELAGDYNEQFF
v_gene: TRBV3-1/TRBV3-2; j_gene: TRBJ1-2; abundance: .; CDR3aa: CASSRWDRENGYTF
v_gene: TRBV6-5; j_gene: TRBJ2-3; abundance: few; CDR3aa: CASAKPGVTGDTQYF
v_gene: TRBV19; j_gene: TRBJ1-1; abundance: .; CDR3aa: CASTLGQRNTEAFF
v_gene: TRBV11-2; j_gene: TRBJ1-1; abundance: .; CDR3aa: CASSLFTSIEAFF
v_gene: TRBV5-1; j_gene: TRBJ2-7; abundance: .; CDR3aa: CASSLTGGTYYEQYF
v_gene: TRBV27; j_gene: TRBJ2-6; abundance: .; CDR3aa: CASRDDRGLNGANVLTF
v_gene: TRBV20-1; j_gene: TRBJ1-3; abundance: .; CDR3aa: CSASRPGSGNTIYF
v_gene: TRBV9; j_gene: TRBJ2-1; abundance: .; CDR3aa: CASSVTSSPYNEQFF
v_gene: TRBV13; j_gene: TRBJ1-4; abundance: .; CDR3aa: CASSLQGGKEKLFF
v_gene: TRBV6-6; j_gene: TRBJ1-5; abundance: .; CDR3aa: CASTTGYDSVSQPQHF
v_gene: TRBV10-2; j_gene: TRBJ2-3; abundance: .; CDR3aa: CASRRGRSTDTQYF
v_gene: TRBV9; j_gene: TRBJ1-2; abundance: once; CDR3aa: CASTRDRGSYGYTF
v_gene: TRBV18; j_gene: TRBJ1-3; abundance: .; CDR3aa: CASSPRAGSGNTIYF
v_gene: TRBV27; j_gene: TRBJ1-4; abundance: .; CDR3aa: CASRSGQGGHEKLFF
v_gene: TRBV7-3; j_gene: TRBJ1-1; abundance: .; CDR3aa: CASSPHQNTEAFF
v_gene: TRBV7-2; j_gene: TRBJ1-6; abundance: .; CDR3aa: CASSVRPGADSPLHF
v_gene: TRBV9; j_gene: TRBJ2-2; abundance: .; CDR3aa: CASSYRGQGGELFF
v_gene: TRBV6-5; j_gene: TRBJ1-1; abundance: .; CDR3aa: CASSYSLRGNEAFF
v_gene: TRBV5-4; j_gene: TRBJ2-3; abundance: .; CDR3aa: CASRLLASTDTQYF
v_gene: TRBV10-3; j_gene: TRBJ2-3; abundance: .; CDR3aa: CAISERTGSADTQYF
v_gene: TRBV18; j_gene: TRBJ1-5; abundance: once; CDR3aa: CASSLMVATGTDNQPQHF
v_gene: TRBV12-5; j_gene: TRBJ2-7; abundance: .; CDR3aa: CASATQVSYEQYF
v_gene: TRBV5-1; j_gene: TRBJ2-2; abundance: .; CDR3aa: CASSRGQGPGELFF
v_gene: TRBV9; j_gene: TRBJ2-6; abundance: once; CDR3aa: CASSVSLWSGGSLSGANVLTF
v_gene: TRBV11-2; j_gene: TRBJ2-3; abundance: .; CDR3aa: CASSLGLSGDTQYF
v_gene: TRBV19; j_gene: TRBJ2-7; abundance: .; CDR3aa: CASSLGQGEIYEQYF
v_gene: TRBV7-9; j_gene: TRBJ2-7; abundance: .; CDR3aa: CASSLGQDYEQYF